This T cell receptor beta chain is from a study of cytotoxic CD8 clonotypes in ibrutinib-treated CLL. The wider study: The patients comprised roughly 12 relapsed/refractory and around 15 treatment-naive cases, roughly 18 IGHV unmutated. Study-level results: For progressing versus sustained-remission patients, sampling times were not the same.

Produced via immunoSEQ multiplex PCR; TCRdb's table is partial and in-frame only. Of fewer than 35,000 clones detected, roughly 69% appear once; the ten largest clones hold around 55%. Note on this clone: Its antigen is undetermined.

The TCR beta libraries used 1.5 to 2 micrograms of genomic DNA that came from cryopreserved PBMCs. The CDR3 totals 15 residues. Germline assignment: CDR1 MNHEY and CDR2 SMNVEV (reference sequence). V shed 0 bases, J shed 7 bases, and the junction held 9 bases outside the gene matches. The chain uses TRBV27 and TRBJ2-7; 7 bases align to TRBD2. The origin of this receptor is a human donor with chronic lymphocytic leukemia. The sequences come from PBMCs, collected after 24 months of ibrutinib treatment. The chain's CDR3 is CASSLSIWGGVEQYF. The CDR3 nucleotides are TGTGCCAGCAGTTTATCGATTTGGGGAGGGGTGGAGCAGTACTTC.